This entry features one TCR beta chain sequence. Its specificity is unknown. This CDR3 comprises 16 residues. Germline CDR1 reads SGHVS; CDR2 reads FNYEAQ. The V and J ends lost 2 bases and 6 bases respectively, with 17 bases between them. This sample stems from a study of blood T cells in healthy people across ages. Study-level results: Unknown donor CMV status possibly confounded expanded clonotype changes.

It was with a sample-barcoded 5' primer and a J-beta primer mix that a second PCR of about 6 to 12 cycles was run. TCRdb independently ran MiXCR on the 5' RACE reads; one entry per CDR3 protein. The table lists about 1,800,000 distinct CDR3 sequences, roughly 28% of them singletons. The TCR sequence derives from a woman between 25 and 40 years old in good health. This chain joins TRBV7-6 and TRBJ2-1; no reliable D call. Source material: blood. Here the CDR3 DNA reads TGTGCCAGCAGCTTATTTGAGGCGCCAGGTGGCAATGAGCAGTTCTTC. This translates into CASSLFEAPGGNEQFF.